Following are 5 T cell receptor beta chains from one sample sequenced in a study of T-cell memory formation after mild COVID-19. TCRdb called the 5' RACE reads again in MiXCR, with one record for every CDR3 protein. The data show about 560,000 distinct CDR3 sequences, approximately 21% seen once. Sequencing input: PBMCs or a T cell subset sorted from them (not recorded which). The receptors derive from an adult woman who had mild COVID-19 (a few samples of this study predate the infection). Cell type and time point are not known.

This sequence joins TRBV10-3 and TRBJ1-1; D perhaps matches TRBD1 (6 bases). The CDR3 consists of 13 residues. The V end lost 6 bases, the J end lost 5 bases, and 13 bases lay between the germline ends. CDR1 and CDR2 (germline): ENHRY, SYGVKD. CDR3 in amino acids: CAISGGPRTEAFF. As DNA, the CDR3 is TGTGCCATCAGCGGGGGCCCGCGGACTGAAGCTTTCTTT.

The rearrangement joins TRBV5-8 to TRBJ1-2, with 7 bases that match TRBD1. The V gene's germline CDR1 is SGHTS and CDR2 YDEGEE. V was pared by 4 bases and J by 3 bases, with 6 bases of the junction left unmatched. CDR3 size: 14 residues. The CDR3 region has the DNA TGTGCCAGCAGCACCAGGACAGGAGACTATGGCTACACCTTC. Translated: CASSTRTGDYGYTF.

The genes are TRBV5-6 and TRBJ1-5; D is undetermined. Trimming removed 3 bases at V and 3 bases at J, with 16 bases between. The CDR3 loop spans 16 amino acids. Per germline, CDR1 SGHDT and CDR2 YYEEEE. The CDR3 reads CASSSGLNWDNQPQHF. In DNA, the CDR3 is TGTGCCAGCAGCTCCGGACTTAATTGGGACAATCAGCCCCAGCATTTT.

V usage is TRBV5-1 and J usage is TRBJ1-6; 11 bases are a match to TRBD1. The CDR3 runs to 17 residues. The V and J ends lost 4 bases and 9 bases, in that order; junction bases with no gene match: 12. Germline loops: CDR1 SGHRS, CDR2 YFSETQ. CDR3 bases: TGCGCCAGCAGCCCACGGACAGGGGGCGCGAAGGGTTCACCCCTCCACTTT. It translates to CASSPRTGGAKGSPLHF.

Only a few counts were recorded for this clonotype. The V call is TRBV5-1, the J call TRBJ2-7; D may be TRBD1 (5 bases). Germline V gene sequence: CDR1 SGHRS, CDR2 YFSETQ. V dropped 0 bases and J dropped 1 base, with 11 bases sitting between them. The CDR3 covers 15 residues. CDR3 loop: CASSLARRDSYEQYF. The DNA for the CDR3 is TGCGCCAGCAGCTTGGCCCGCAGGGATTCCTACGAGCAGTACTTC.